This T cell receptor (beta chain) was found in a study of cytomegalovirus exposure and HLA in healthy donors. Assay used: immunoSEQ multiplex PCR; TCRdb lists only in-frame clones, some missing. Of around 61,000 clones in the sample, more than 90% were seen once. This clone was observed a single time. The CDR3 is 15 amino acids. Trimming removed 4 bases from V and 5 bases from J; junction bases left unmatched: 6. Germline V lookup: CDR1 WNHNN, CDR2 SYGVQD (reference sequence). This clonotype was obtained from a man aged 18 to 35 in good health and CMV-seronegative. Material for sequencing was PBMCs. The chain carries TRBV10-1 and TRBJ2-1; 9 nucleotides match TRBD2. This CDR3 is CASSGSSGKDNEQFF. The CDR3 DNA follows: TGCGCCAGCAGTGGCTCTAGCGGGAAAGACAATGAGCAGTTCTTC.